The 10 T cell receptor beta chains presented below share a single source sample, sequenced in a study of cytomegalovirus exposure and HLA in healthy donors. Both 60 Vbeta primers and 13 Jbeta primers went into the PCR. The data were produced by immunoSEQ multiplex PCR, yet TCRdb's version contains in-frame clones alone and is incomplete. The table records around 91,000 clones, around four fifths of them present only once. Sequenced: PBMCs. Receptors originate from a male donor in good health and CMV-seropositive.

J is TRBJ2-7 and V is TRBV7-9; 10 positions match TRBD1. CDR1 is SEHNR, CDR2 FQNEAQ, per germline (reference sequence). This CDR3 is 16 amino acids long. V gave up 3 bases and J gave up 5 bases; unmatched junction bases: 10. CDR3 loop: CASSFEPGQGFDEQYF. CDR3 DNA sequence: TGTGCCAGCAGCTTCGAACCGGGACAGGGGTTCGACGAGCAGTACTTC.

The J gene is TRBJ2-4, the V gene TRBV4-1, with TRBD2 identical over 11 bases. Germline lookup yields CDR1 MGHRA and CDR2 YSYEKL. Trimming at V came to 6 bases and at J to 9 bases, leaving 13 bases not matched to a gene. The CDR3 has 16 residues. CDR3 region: CASREGTSGAGGIQYF. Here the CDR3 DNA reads TGCGCCAGCAGAGAGGGGACTAGCGGAGCCGGGGGCATTCAGTACTTC.

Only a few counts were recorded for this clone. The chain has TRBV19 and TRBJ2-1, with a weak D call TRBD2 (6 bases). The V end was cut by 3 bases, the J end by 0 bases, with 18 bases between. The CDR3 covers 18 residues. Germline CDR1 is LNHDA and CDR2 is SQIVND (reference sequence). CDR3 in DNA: TGTGCCAGTAGTATTGAGGGGACTCAGTGGAGCTCCTACAATGAGCAGTTCTTC. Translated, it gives CASSIEGTQWSSYNEQFF.

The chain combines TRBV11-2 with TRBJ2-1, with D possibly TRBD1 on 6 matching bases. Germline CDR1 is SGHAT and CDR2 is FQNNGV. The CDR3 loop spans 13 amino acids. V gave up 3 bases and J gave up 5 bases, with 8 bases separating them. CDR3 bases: TGTGCCAGCAGCTTGGACAGAAACAATGAGCAGTTCTTC. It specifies CASSLDRNNEQFF.

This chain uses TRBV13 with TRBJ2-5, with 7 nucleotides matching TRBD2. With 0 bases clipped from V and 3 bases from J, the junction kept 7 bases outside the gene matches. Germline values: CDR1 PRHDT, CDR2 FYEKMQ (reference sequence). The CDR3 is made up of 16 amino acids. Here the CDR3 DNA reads TGTGCCAGCAGCTTAGGGGCTAGCGGAGCTAAAGAGACCCAGTACTTC. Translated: CASSLGASGAKETQYF.

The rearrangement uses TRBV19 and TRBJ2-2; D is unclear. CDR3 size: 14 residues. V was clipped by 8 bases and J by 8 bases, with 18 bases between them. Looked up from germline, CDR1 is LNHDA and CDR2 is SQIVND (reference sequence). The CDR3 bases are TGTGCCAGTTCCCCCCAGGCAGAAAGTGGGGAGCTGTTTTTT. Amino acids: CASSPQAESGELFF.

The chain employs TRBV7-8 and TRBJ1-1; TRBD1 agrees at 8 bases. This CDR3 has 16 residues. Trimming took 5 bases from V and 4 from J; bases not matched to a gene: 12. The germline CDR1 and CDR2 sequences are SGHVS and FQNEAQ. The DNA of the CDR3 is TGTGCCAGCAGCCAAATGGCGGGACAGGAGATCACTGAAGCTTTCTTT. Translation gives CASSQMAGQEITEAFF.

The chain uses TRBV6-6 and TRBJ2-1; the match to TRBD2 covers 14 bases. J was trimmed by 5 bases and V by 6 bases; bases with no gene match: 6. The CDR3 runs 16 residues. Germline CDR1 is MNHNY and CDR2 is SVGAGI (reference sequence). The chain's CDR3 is CASSRRTSGGHNEQFF. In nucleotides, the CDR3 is TGTGCCAGCAGCCGAAGGACTAGCGGGGGGCACAATGAGCAGTTCTTC.

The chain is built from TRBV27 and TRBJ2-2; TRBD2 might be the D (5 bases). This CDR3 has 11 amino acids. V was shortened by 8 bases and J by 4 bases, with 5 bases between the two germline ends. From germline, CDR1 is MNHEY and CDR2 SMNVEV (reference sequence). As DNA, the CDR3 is TGTGCCAGCGGGAGCACCGGGGAGCTGTTTTTT. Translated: CASGSTGELFF.

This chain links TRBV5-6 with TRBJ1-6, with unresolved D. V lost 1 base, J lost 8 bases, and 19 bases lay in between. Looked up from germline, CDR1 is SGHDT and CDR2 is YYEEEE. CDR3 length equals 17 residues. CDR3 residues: CASSLFPGFSSDSPLHF. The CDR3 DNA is TGTGCCAGCAGCTTGTTCCCGGGATTTTCTTCTGATTCACCCCTCCACTTT.